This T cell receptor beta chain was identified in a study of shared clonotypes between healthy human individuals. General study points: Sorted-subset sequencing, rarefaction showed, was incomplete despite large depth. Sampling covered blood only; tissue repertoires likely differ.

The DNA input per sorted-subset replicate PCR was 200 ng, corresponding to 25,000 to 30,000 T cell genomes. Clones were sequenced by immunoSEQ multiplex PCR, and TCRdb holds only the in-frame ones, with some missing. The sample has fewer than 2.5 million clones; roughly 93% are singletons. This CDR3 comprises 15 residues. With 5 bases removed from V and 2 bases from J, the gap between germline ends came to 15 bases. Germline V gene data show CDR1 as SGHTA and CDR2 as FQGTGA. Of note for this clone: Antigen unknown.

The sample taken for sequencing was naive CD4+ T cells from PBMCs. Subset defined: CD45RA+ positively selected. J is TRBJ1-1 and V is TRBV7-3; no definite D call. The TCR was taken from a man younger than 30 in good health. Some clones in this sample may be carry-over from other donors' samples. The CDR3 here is CASSPQRAVNTEAFF. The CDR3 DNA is TGTGCCAGCAGCCCACAGCGCGCGGTTAACACTGAAGCTTTCTTT.